The 27 T cell receptor beta chains listed next were all sequenced from one sample in a study of identical twins. A single record per CDR3 protein comes from TCRdb applying MiXCR to the 5' RACE reads. This table holds 1,800,000 or so distinct CDR3 sequences, roughly a third found once. The sample consisted of cord blood. The receptor set was obtained from a newborn girl in good health.

V gene TRBV9 combines with J gene TRBJ2-7; TRBD1 aligns across 9 bases. CDR1 and CDR2 from the germline V gene are SGDLS and YYNGEE. This CDR3 is 16 amino acids long. Unmatched junction bases numbered 7, after V lost 3 bases and J lost 0 bases. In DNA form, the CDR3 reads TGTGCCAGCAGCGCCCGGGACAGGGCGGGCTCCTACGAGCAGTACTTC. Its translation is CASSARDRAGSYEQYF. The complete variable domain, with remaining parts taken from reference TRBV9 and TRBJ2-7, reads DSGVTQTPKHLITATGQRVTLRCSPRSGDLSVYWYQQSLDQGLQFLIQYYNGEERAKGNILERFSAQQFPDLHSELNLSSLELGDSALYFCASSARDRAGSYEQYFGPGTRLTVT.

This clonotype was recorded many times. V and J are TRBV29-1 and TRBJ2-4; D perhaps matches TRBD1 (6 bases). The V end was cut by 6 bases, the J end by 3 bases, with 18 bases between. The CDR3 totals 15 residues. Germline assignment: CDR1 SQVTM and CDR2 ANQGSEA. The CDR3, as DNA: TGCAGCGTCCTAACCCTGGGACACCACAAAAACATTCAGTACTTC. As protein: CSVLTLGHHKNIQYF.

This clonotype was picked up a small number of times. The rearrangement uses TRBV27 and TRBJ2-7, with 7 bases aligning to TRBD1. V was clipped by 0 bases and J by 6 bases; unmatched bases: 5. The CDR3 runs 14 residues. Germline assignment: CDR1 MNHEY and CDR2 SMNVEV (reference sequence). CDR3: CASSLSTRTGEQYF. DNA for the CDR3: TGTGCCAGCAGTTTATCCACAAGGACAGGCGAGCAGTACTTC.

This chain joins TRBV19 and TRBJ2-2, with TRBD1 matching over 8 bases. Trimming at V came to 5 bases and at J to 3 bases, leaving 8 bases not matched to a gene. This CDR3 contains 16 residues. Germline V gene data show CDR1 as LNHDA and CDR2 as SQIVND (reference sequence). CDR3 sequence (DNA): TGTGCCAGTAGTTCAGGACAGGGCAGTTACACCGGGGAGCTGTTTTTT. Translating gives CASSSGQGSYTGELFF.

The rearrangement joins TRBV6-5 to TRBJ1-2, with 8 positions matching TRBD1. CDR1 MNHEY and CDR2 SVGAGI come from the germline V gene. V was clipped by 2 bases and J by 3 bases; unmatched bases: 5. CDR3 length equals 15 residues. The CDR3 nucleotides are TGTGCCAGCAGTTACCTCAGGGGGCGCGACTATGGCTACACCTTC. Translated, it gives CASSYLRGRDYGYTF.

The V call is TRBV3-1, the J call TRBJ1-2; 7 positions match TRBD1. V lost 3 bases, J lost 8 bases, and 3 bases stayed unmatched. The CDR3 spans 12 residues. In germline, CDR1 is LGHDT, CDR2 YNNKEL (reference sequence). The CDR3 loop reads CASSQGQSGYTF. CDR3 in DNA: TGTGCCAGCAGCCAGGGACAGAGCGGCTACACCTTC.

This clonotype has only a few counts. This rearrangement joins TRBV21-1 to TRBJ2-7. TRBV21-1 is reported as a pseudogene. The CDR3 has 13 residues. This CDR3 reads CASSKQNPYEQYF. The CDR3, as DNA: TGTGCCAGCAGCAAACAAAACCCCTACGAGCAGTACTTC.

The rearrangement links TRBV3-1 to TRBJ2-5, with 10 bases that match TRBD2. Germline values: CDR1 LGHDT, CDR2 YNNKEL (reference sequence). The V segment lost 7 bases and the J segment 2 bases; nucleotides outside the gene matches: 10. The CDR3 consists of 16 residues. CDR3 protein: CASNRKAGGTQETQYF. DNA for the CDR3: TGTGCCAGCAACAGAAAAGCGGGGGGGACTCAAGAGACCCAGTACTTC.

The V and J genes are TRBV27 and TRBJ1-2; the match to TRBD1 covers 8 bases. The CDR3 spans 14 residues. The germline V gene has CDR1 MNHEY and CDR2 SMNVEV (reference sequence). Germline trimming cut 4 bases from V and 4 bases from J; bases unmatched to any gene: 5. DNA for the CDR3: TGTGCCAGCAGTTCTTGGGGGACAGGCTATGGCTACACCTTC. This sequence encodes CASSSWGTGYGYTF.

This clonotype was counted between two and nine times. The V gene is TRBV5-1, the J gene TRBJ2-5; 8 bases map to TRBD2. Per germline, CDR1 SGHRS and CDR2 YFSETQ. The CDR3 consists of 15 residues. Trimming took 2 bases from V and 2 from J; bases not matched to a gene: 5. CDR3 residues: CASSFGTRLQETQYF. In nucleotides, the CDR3 is TGCGCCAGCAGCTTTGGGACTAGGTTACAAGAGACCCAGTACTTC.

The chain couples TRBV12-3 or TRBV12-4 to TRBJ1-5; D possibly corresponds to TRBD1 (5 bases). The CDR3 has 15 amino acids. The V end lost 2 bases, the J end lost 6 bases, and 14 bases lay between the germline ends. CDR3 sequence reads: CASSLKGNPPQPQHF. Written as DNA, the CDR3 is TGTGCCAGCAGTTTAAAGGGGAATCCTCCTCAGCCCCAGCATTTT.

V gene TRBV2 combines with J gene TRBJ1-1; no firm D call. This CDR3 has 13 amino acids. Trimming pared 8 bases from V and 6 bases from J, leaving 16 bases between. Per germline, CDR1 SNHLY and CDR2 FYNNEI. The CDR3 nucleotides read TGTGCCAGCTATACTGGTAGGGTCGCTGAAGCTTTCTTT. Protein product: CASYTGRVAEAFF.

This clonotype has only a few counts. CDR3 nucleotide sequence: TGTGCCAGCAGTTGGGGGGGGCACGAGCAGTACTTC. This sequence encodes CASSWGGHEQYF. The gene calls are TRBV12-3 or TRBV12-4 and TRBJ2-7; weak D call: TRBD2 (7 bases). Trimming removed 4 bases at V and 5 bases at J, with 9 bases between. This CDR3 spans 12 amino acids.

This clonotype showed up just a few times. V is TRBV4-2 and J is TRBJ2-3, with D possibly TRBD1 on 5 matching bases. CDR1 is LGHNA, CDR2 YNFKEQ, per germline. CDR3 length: 17 amino acids. V gave up 0 bases and J gave up 2 bases, with 15 bases separating them. The CDR3 DNA reads TGTGCCAGCAGCCAAGAGGGGCCCTACCGCTTCACAGATACGCAGTATTTT. Translating gives CASSQEGPYRFTDTQYF.

This clonotype was seen more than once but under ten times. V and J are TRBV27 and TRBJ2-3, with a possible D match to TRBD1 (5 bases). Germline V gene data show CDR1 as MNHEY and CDR2 as SMNVEV (reference sequence). The V gene lost 5 bases and the J gene lost 2 bases, with 17 bases spanning the gap. This CDR3 is 16 amino acids long. Here the CDR3 reads CASSPRDRTHTDTQYF. The CDR3 DNA sequence: TGTGCCAGCAGTCCCCGCGACAGAACCCACACAGATACGCAGTATTTT.

This clonotype has just a few counts. DNA for the CDR3: TGCAGTGCTAGCGATCAGACCCGTCTGCGGGATGGCTACACCTTC. It specifies CSASDQTRLRDGYTF. V usage is TRBV20-1 and J usage is TRBJ1-2, with D unclear. This CDR3 comprises 15 residues. Germline CDR1 reads DFQATT; CDR2 reads SNEGSKA (reference sequence). The V gene lost 3 bases and the J gene lost 6 bases, with 20 bases spanning the gap.

V gene TRBV20-1 combines with J gene TRBJ1-5; possible D gene TRBD1, 6 bases. This CDR3 contains 15 residues. Trimming removed 4 bases from V and 0 bases from J, with 13 bases in between. Germline values: CDR1 DFQATT, CDR2 SNEGSKA (reference sequence). CDR3 sequence: CSATWTDYSNQPQHF. The CDR3 nucleotides are TGCAGTGCTACATGGACAGATTATAGCAATCAGCCCCAGCATTTT.

This clonotype was recorded only once. The genes are TRBV19 and TRBJ2-1, with a tentative D call TRBD2 (6 bases). Germline-derived CDR1 and CDR2 are LNHDA and SQIVND (reference sequence). The CDR3 covers 14 residues. V lost 3 bases to trimming and J lost 6 bases, with 12 bases between them. CDR3: CASSMWGVSNEQFF. The CDR3, as DNA: TGTGCCAGTAGTATGTGGGGGGTGTCCAATGAGCAGTTCTTC.

This clonotype was counted once. V and J are TRBV25-1 and TRBJ1-6, with D possibly TRBD1 on 6 matching bases. Trimming cost V 11 bases and J 5 bases, with 16 bases left between them. CDR1 and CDR2 from the germline V gene are MGHDK and SYGVNS. The CDR3 extends over 14 amino acids. The CDR3 coding sequence is TGTGCCGCGGGGAGGGGGGCTCATAATTCACCCCTCCACTTT. This gives the protein CAAGRGAHNSPLHF.

This chain connects TRBV12-3 or TRBV12-4 to TRBJ1-1; TRBD1 aligns across 7 bases. The CDR3 contains 14 residues. J was trimmed by 5 bases and V by 7 bases; bases with no gene match: 10. The CDR3 loop reads CASTHVTGATEAFF. The CDR3 DNA reads as TGTGCCAGCACCCACGTAACAGGGGCGACTGAAGCTTTCTTT.

This clonotype came up a few times. The rearrangement uses TRBV12-3 or TRBV12-4 and TRBJ2-1, with a tentative D call TRBD2 (5 bases). V lost 8 bases and J 9 bases, leaving 14 bases between the germline ends. The CDR3 has 12 residues. The CDR3 region has the DNA TGTGCCAGCGTTACTAGTTTGGGTGAGCAGTTCTTC. Its protein product is CASVTSLGEQFF.

There are a few counts of this clonotype. This chain uses TRBV5-1 with TRBJ2-7; D is possibly TRBD1 or TRBD2 (5 bases each). The CDR3 is 14 amino acids. Germline V gives CDR1 SGHRS, CDR2 YFSETQ. V lost 4 bases and J lost 2, with 13 bases in between. CDR3 nucleotide sequence: TGCGCCAGCAGCCCCCGGGGCCAGCCCTACGAGCAGTACTTC. This encodes CASSPRGQPYEQYF.

DNA of the CDR3: TGTGCCATCAGGGAAAGGGACAGGGCTAACACTGAAGCTTTCTTT. Translation gives CAIRERDRANTEAFF. J is TRBJ1-1 and V is TRBV10-3, with 9 bases that match TRBD1. Trimming cost V 6 bases and J 2 bases; bases outside gene matches: 7. The CDR3 extends over 15 amino acids. Per the germline V gene, CDR1 is ENHRY and CDR2 is SYGVKD.

This chain connects TRBV3-1 to TRBJ2-5; D gene uncertain. The CDR3 has 15 amino acids. Per germline, CDR1 LGHDT and CDR2 YNNKEL (reference sequence). V lost 3 bases and J lost 2, with 13 bases in between. In DNA form, the CDR3 reads TGTGCCAGCAGCCAGGATCGGGCAGCACAAGAGACCCAGTACTTC. Protein: CASSQDRAAQETQYF.

This clonotype occurred many times. The V and J genes are TRBV6-1 and TRBJ1-5; D remains unclear. This CDR3 region has 14 residues. Trimming took 2 bases from V and 0 from J, leaving 5 bases between them. Germline CDR1 reads MNHNS; CDR2 reads SASEGT. CDR3 DNA: TGTGCCAGCAGTGAACTTGGTAGCAATCAGCCCCAGCATTTT. It specifies CASSELGSNQPQHF.

Notes on this clonotype: The junction differs from germline at one of its ends, possibly a read error. The chain has TRBV5-1 and TRBJ1-2, with D possibly being TRBD1 (5 bases). Per germline, CDR1 SGHRS and CDR2 YFSETQ. CDR3 length equals 13 residues. The CDR3 reads CASGFAQGEGYTF. The CDR3 nucleotides read TGCGCCAGCGGCTTCGCACAAGGGGAAGGCTACACCTTC.

This clonotype was detected only once. In nucleotides, the CDR3 is TGTGCCACCAGCAGAGATCTTGTCCGGGACAGACAAGAGACCCAGTACTTC. Translated, it gives CATSRDLVRDRQETQYF. This chain joins TRBV15 and TRBJ2-7, with TRBD1 matching 7 bases. The J call is doubtful: the DNA matches TRBJ2-5 better. This CDR3 is built from 17 residues. Germline V gives CDR1 LNHNV, CDR2 YYDKDF (reference sequence).